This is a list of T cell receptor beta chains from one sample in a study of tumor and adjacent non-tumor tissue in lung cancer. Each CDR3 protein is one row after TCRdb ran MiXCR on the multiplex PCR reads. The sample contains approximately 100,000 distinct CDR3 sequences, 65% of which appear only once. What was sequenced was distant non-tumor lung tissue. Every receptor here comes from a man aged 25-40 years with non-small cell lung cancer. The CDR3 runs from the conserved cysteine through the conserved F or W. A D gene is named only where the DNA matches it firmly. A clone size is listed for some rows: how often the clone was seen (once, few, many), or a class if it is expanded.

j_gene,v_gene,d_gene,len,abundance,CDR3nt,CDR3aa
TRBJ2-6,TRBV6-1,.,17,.,TGTGCTAGCAGCCCAACGGCAGGGGACTCTGGGGCCAACGTCATGACTTTT,CASSPTAGDSGANVMTF
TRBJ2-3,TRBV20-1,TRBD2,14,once,TGCAGTGCTAACGTCGGGAGGAGGGCAGATACGCAGTATTTT,CSANVGRRADTQYF
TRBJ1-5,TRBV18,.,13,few,TGTGCCAGCTCCCGCTCAGAAAATCAGCCCCAGCATTTT,CASSRSENQPQHF
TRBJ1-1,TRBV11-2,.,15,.,TGTGTCAACAGCTTAGGTCAGGGGATAAACACTGAAGCTTTCTTT,CVNSLGQGINTEAFF
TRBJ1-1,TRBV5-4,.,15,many,TGTGCCAGCAGCTTAGGTGGTCAGCTGAACACTGAAGCTTTCTTT,CASSLGGQLNTEAFF
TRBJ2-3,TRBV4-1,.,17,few,TGCGCCAGCAGCCAAGTTAGCAGGAGGGCCGACACAGGTACGCAGTATTTT,CASSQVSRRADTGTQYF
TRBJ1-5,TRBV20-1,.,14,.,TGCTGTGCTAGGGGGGCGGGGGGAAAGTGGGAGCAGCATTTT,CCARGAGGKWEQHF
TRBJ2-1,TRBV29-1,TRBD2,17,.,TGCAGTGTTGAAGGGCTAGCGGGGGGAATGACGAGAAATGAGCAGTTCTTC,CSVEGLAGGMTRNEQFF
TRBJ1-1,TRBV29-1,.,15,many,TGCAGCGCCCTGGGGAGCGAGGGAACAGACACTGAAGCTTTCTTT,CSALGSEGTDTEAFF
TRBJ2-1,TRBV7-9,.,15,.,TGTGCCAGCAACTTAGGGCCCGCGATGCACAATGAGCAGTTCTTC,CASNLGPAMHNEQFF
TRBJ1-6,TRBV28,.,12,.,TGTGCCAGCAGCCGCTCCCATTCACCCCTCCACTTT,CASSRSHSPLHF
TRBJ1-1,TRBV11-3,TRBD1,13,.,TGTGCCAGCAGCGTAAGACAGGGACGAGAAGCTTCCTTT,CASSVRQGREASF
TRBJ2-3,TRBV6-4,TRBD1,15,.,TGTGCCAGCAGTGACTCGACAGGGGGCGCAGATACGCAGTATTTT,CASSDSTGGADTQYF
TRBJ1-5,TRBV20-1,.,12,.,TGCAGTGGGGAGTACGGGAATGAACCCCACCATTTT,CSGEYGNEPHHF
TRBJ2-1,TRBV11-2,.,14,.,TGTGCCAGCAGCTTAGCAGTAACCTACAATGAGCAGTTCTTC,CASSLAVTYNEQFF
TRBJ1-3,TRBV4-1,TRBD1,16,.,TGCGCCAGCAGCCAGCCTACAGGGGCACCTGGAAACACCATATATTTT,CASSQPTGAPGNTIYF
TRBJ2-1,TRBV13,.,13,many,TGTGCCAGCAGCTCAACTGGGCCCAATGAGCAGTTCTTC,CASSSTGPNEQFF
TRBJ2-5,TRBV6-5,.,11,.,TGTGTCAGCAGTTTTCAAGAGACCCAGTACTTC,CVSSFQETQYF
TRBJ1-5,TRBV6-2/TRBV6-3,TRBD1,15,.,TGTGTCAGCAGTCCCAGGGGGCTCACTATTCAGGCCCAGCATTTT,CVSSPRGLTIQAQHF
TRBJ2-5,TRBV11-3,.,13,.,TGTGCCAGCAGCACGGAAGGACAAGAGACTCAGTACTTC,CASSTEGQETQYF
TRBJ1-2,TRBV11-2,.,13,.,TGTGCCAGCCGCGATACAGCTAACTATTGCTACATCTTC,CASRDTANYCYIF
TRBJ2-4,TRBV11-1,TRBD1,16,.,TGTGCCAGCACCTACTCAGACAGGGCGACCAAAAACATTCAGCACTTC,CASTYSDRATKNIQHF
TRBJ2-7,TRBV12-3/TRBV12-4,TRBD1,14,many,TGTGCCAGCAGCAAAGATCGGACAGGGGATGAGCAGTACTTC,CASSKDRTGDEQYF
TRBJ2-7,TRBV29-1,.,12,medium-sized,TGCAGCGTTGACGGGAACAACTACGAGCAGTACTTC,CSVDGNNYEQYF
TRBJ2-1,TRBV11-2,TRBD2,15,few,TGTGCCAGCATCCCAACTAGCGGGAGAGCGAATGAGCAGTTCTTC,CASIPTSGRANEQFF
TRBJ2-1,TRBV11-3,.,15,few,TGTGCCAGTAGCTTAGAAGGCAGGGACTACAATGAGCAGTTCTTC,CASSLEGRDYNEQFF
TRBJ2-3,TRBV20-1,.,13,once,TGCGGTGCCGGGGGCTACTCCACAGATACACAGTATTTT,CGAGGYSTDTQYF
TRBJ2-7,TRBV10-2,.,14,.,TGCGAAAGCAGTGATGTCGGCGGTTCCTACGAGCAGTACTTC,CESSDVGGSYEQYF
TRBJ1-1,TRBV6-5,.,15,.,TGCGCCAGCAGTTACGGTGGGGTCATATGCACTGAAGCTCTCTTT,CASSYGGVICTEALF
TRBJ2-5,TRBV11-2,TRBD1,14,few,TGTGCCAGCAGCAGGTCAGGGGGCACAGAGACCCACTACTTC,CASSRSGGTETHYF
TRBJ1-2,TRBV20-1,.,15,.,TGCTGTGCGGGGGAGGGTGACGTCAAGAGGCATGGCTACACCTTC,CCAGEGDVKRHGYTF
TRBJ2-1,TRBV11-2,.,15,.,TGCGCCAGCAGCTTAATCATAGCTGTGATTGATGAGCAGTTCTTC,CASSLIIAVIDEQFF
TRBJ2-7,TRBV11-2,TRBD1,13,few,TGTGCCAGCAGCTTCGGACAGGGGCACGAGCAGTACTTC,CASSFGQGHEQYF
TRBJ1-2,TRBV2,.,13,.,TGTGCCAGGGGAACCGGCAGGGATGGAGGCTACACCTTC,CARGTGRDGGYTF
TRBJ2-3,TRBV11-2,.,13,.,TGTGCCAGCAGGCACGGTGGGGGCGATATGCAGTATTTC,CASRHGGGDMQYF
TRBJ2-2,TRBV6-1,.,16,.,TGTGTCAGCATCGACGTTCTTCGCGGGGACCCCGGGGAGCTGTTTTTT,CVSIDVLRGDPGELFF
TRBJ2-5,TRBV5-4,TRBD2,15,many,TGTGCCAGCAGCCCTTGGCGGGGGGGGCAAGAGACCCAGTACTTC,CASSPWRGGQETQYF
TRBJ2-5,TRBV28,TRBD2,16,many,TGTGCCAGCAGTTTGCAACTAGCGGGGGCCGGAGAGACCCAGTACTTC,CASSLQLAGAGETQYF
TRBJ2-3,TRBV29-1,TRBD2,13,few,TGCAGCGTTGAGATTACTAGCGCAGATACGCAGTATTTT,CSVEITSADTQYF
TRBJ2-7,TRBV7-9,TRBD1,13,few,TGTGCCAGCAGCGGGGACAGGGACCACGAGCAGTACTTC,CASSGDRDHEQYF
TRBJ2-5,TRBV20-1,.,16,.,TGCAATGCTAGACTAACCCGGGGGGCAGATGCGGAGACCCAGTACTTC,CNARLTRGADAETQYF